Below, 11 T cell receptor beta chains from the same sample are listed, as sequenced in a study of blood T cell repertoires in COVID-19 (dated by TCRdb to the early 2020s). Libraries came from the immunoSEQ multiplex PCR assay. In TCRdb, the immuneACCESS table is reduced to in-frame sequences with V and J assigned. These tables do not hold every clone; where another copy was compared, an unresolved V gene accounts for under half, and the others remain unexplained. The sample table lists 350,000 to 400,000 clones, over 85% of them with a count of one. The ten largest clones add up to about 1.7% of the sample. The sequencing input was PBMCs or T cells enriched from blood (not recorded which). Source of these receptors: a woman aged 30 to 39 who had recovered from COVID-19.

This rearrangement joins TRBV6-2 or TRBV6-3 to TRBJ2-5, with 7 positions matching TRBD2. The ends lost 5 bases at V and 2 bases at J; junction bases unmatched: 14. The germline gives CDR1 MNHEY, CDR2 SVGEGT. The CDR3 loop spans 17 amino acids. The CDR3 loop is CASSQGLLAIGQETQYF. CDR3 nucleotides: TGTGCCAGCAGTCAGGGCCTACTAGCGATTGGGCAAGAGACCCAGTACTTC.

This sequence joins TRBV28 and TRBJ1-5; maybe TRBD1 (6 bases). Germline lookup yields CDR1 MDHEN and CDR2 SYDVKM. The V end was cut by 1 base, the J end by 7 bases, with 17 bases between. The CDR3 spans 16 residues. As DNA, the CDR3 is TGTGCCAGCAGTTTATCTTGGACAGCTCGTTCCCAGCCCCAGCATTTT. This translates into CASSLSWTARSQPQHF.

The chain is built from TRBV27 and TRBJ2-1; 10 positions agree with TRBD2. V dropped 3 bases and J dropped 6; count of bases not matched to a gene: 14. CDR1 MNHEY and CDR2 SMNVEV come from the germline V gene (reference sequence). The CDR3 is 18 amino acids. CDR3 nucleotide sequence: TGTGCCAGCAGTTTTATGTTCGGTGGCCTAGCGGGAGCCAATGAGCAGTTCTTC. Its translation is CASSFMFGGLAGANEQFF.

The chain has TRBV4-3 and TRBJ2-6; D gene unclear. V lost 0 bases to trimming and J lost 1 base, with 10 bases between them. CDR3 length: 17 amino acids. Germline V gives CDR1 LGHNA, CDR2 YSLEER. The CDR3 sequence: CASSQDVLLSGANVLTF. The CDR3 bases are TGCGCCAGCAGCCAAGACGTCTTGCTATCTGGGGCCAACGTCCTGACTTTC.

This chain uses TRBV7-3 with TRBJ1-2; TRBD1 aligns across 10 bases. This CDR3 has 15 amino acids. Trimming removed 5 bases from V and 4 bases from J; junction bases left unmatched: 7. In germline, CDR1 is SGHTA, CDR2 FQGTGA. The CDR3 nucleotides are TGTGCCAGCAGCCTCGGACAGGGGGAGGCCTATGGCTACACCTTC. Its translation: CASSLGQGEAYGYTF.

The J gene is TRBJ1-4, the V gene TRBV5-1; the match to TRBD1 covers 8 bases. The germline V gene encodes CDR1 SGHRS and CDR2 YFSETQ. The CDR3 loop spans 14 amino acids. V lost 4 bases, J lost 5 bases, and 4 bases stayed unmatched. The CDR3 loop is CASSLWTGNEKLFF. The DNA of the CDR3 is TGCGCCAGCAGCCTATGGACAGGGAATGAAAAACTGTTTTTT. Together with reference TRBV5-1 and TRBJ1-4, the CDR3 gives the full variable domain: KAGVTQTPRYLIKTRGQQVTLSCSPISGHRSVSWYQQTPGQGLQFLFEYFSETQRNKGNFPGRFSGRQFSNSRSEMNVSTLELGDSALYLCASSLWTGNEKLFFGSGTQLSVL.

The sample holds one count of this clone. The chain combines TRBV29-1 with TRBJ2-7, with a weak D call TRBD1 (6 bases). The V end lost 4 bases, the J end lost 0 bases, and 10 bases lay between the germline ends. The CDR3 consists of 13 residues. CDR1 is SQVTM and CDR2 is ANQGSEA in the germline V gene. CDR3 protein: CSVGQAGSYEQYF. The CDR3 region has the DNA TGCAGCGTTGGACAGGCTGGCTCCTACGAGCAGTACTTC.

V gene TRBV30 combines with J gene TRBJ1-2; possibly TRBD1 for D (5 bases). Trimming left V 0 bases short and J 1 base short, with 12 bases between. The CDR3 loop spans 15 amino acids. The V gene's germline CDR1 is GTSNPN and CDR2 SVGIG (reference sequence). CDR3 in DNA: TGTGCCTGGAGTGTGTTAACAGGATTTAACTATGGCTACACCTTC. Its translation: CAWSVLTGFNYGYTF.

V is TRBV7-8 and J is TRBJ2-2; 9 bases are shared with TRBD1. J gave up 0 bases and V 1 base, and 0 bases lay outside the gene matches. The germline CDR1 and CDR2 sequences are SGHVS and FQNEAQ. The CDR3 consists of 16 residues. Here the CDR3 reads CASSLGQGANTGELFF. CDR3 bases: TGTGCCAGCAGCTTAGGACAGGGGGCGAACACCGGGGAGCTGTTTTTT. Supplemented by reference TRBV7-8 and TRBJ2-2, the full variable domain reads GAGVSQSPRYKVAKRGQDVALRCDPISGHVSLFWYQQALGQGPEFLTYFQNEAQLDKSGLPSDRFFAERPEGSVSTLKIQRTQQEDSAVYLCASSLGQGANTGELFFGEGSRLTVL.

The V call is TRBV10-3, the J call TRBJ1-4, with unresolved D. In germline, CDR1 is ENHRY, CDR2 SYGVKD. The CDR3 covers 17 residues. Trimming removed 0 bases from V and 6 bases from J, with 17 bases in between. Here the CDR3 reads CAISESVALGGDEKLFF. The CDR3 DNA reads TGTGCCATCAGTGAGTCGGTAGCCTTGGGCGGGGATGAAAAACTGTTTTTT.

The chain carries TRBV28 and TRBJ2-4; D is uncertain. Trimming took 4 bases from V and 7 from J, leaving 14 bases between them. Looked up from germline, CDR1 is MDHEN and CDR2 is SYDVKM. The CDR3 sequence is 14 residues long. This CDR3 reads CASSSYNLGNIQYF. In DNA form, the CDR3 reads TGTGCCAGCAGTTCCTATAACCTCGGGAACATTCAGTACTTC.